The 30 T cell receptor beta chains below all came from one sample that was sequenced in a study of graft-versus-host responses after intestinal transplantation. Generated by immunoSEQ multiplex PCR, the TCRdb table keeps only in-frame clones and is missing some. The sample contains 43,000 or so clones, about 95% of which appear only once. The source was PBMCs, collected roughly 51 weeks after intestinal transplant. These receptors originate from a human patient who received an intestinal transplant, so some T cells may come from the graft donor.

The chain combines TRBV5-5 with TRBJ1-1; tentative D call: TRBD1 (5 bases). Trimming removed 1 base at V and 0 bases at J, with 16 bases between. The CDR3 is made up of 17 amino acids. Germline loops: CDR1 SGHKS, CDR2 YYEKEE (reference sequence). CDR3 sequence: CASSLSLGPYVNTEAFF. In DNA form, the CDR3 reads TGTGCCAGCAGCTTGTCTTTGGGGCCTTACGTGAACACTGAAGCTTTCTTT.

V is TRBV30 and J is TRBJ2-2, with 11 bases identical to TRBD2. The ends lost 3 bases at V and 1 base at J; junction bases unmatched: 1. The CDR3 is made up of 15 amino acids. Germline-derived CDR1 and CDR2 are GTSNPN and SVGIG (reference sequence). DNA for the CDR3: TGTGCCTGGAGGCTAGCGGGAGGGAACACCGGGGAGCTGTTTTTT. It encodes CAWRLAGGNTGELFF. Supplemented by reference TRBV30 and TRBJ2-2, the full variable domain reads SQTIHQWPATLVQPVGSPLSLECTVEGTSNPNLYWYRQAAGRGLQLLFYSVGIGQISSEVPQNLSASRPQDRQFILSSKKLLLSDSGFYLCAWRLAGGNTGELFFGEGSRLTVL.

The chain couples TRBV7-9 to TRBJ2-2, with a weak D call TRBD1 (5 bases). The CDR3 consists of 15 residues. Germline V gives CDR1 SEHNR, CDR2 FQNEAQ (reference sequence). The V end was cut by 1 base, the J end by 2 bases, with 8 bases between. The CDR3 DNA reads TGTGCCAGCAGCTTAGTCAGGGCCAACACCGGGGAGCTGTTTTTT. It translates to CASSLVRANTGELFF.

The rearrangement links TRBV6-6 to TRBJ2-5; TRBD1 agrees at 9 bases. Germline CDR1 MNHNY, CDR2 SVGAGI (reference sequence). The CDR3 is 15 amino acids. V lost 0 bases and J lost 5; bases outside the gene matches: 4. The CDR3 protein is CASSYSGQGRETQYF. CDR3 DNA: TGTGCCAGCAGTTACTCTGGACAGGGGAGGGAGACCCAGTACTTC.

This rearrangement joins TRBV11-2 to TRBJ1-2; D is unresolved. V was trimmed by 6 bases and J by 5 bases, leaving 25 bases between them. Per the germline V gene, CDR1 is SGHAT and CDR2 is FQNNGV. The CDR3 is made up of 17 amino acids. CDR3 nucleotide sequence: TGTGCCAGCAGACCAATAACCATTTGGGGTGTTAAGTATGGCTACACCTTC. Protein sequence: CASRPITIWGVKYGYTF.

V gene TRBV27 combines with J gene TRBJ2-1, with TRBD2 matching 11 bases. Germline-derived CDR1 and CDR2 are MNHEY and SMNVEV (reference sequence). This CDR3 is 15 amino acids long. The V and J ends lost 5 bases and 9 bases, in that order; junction bases with no gene match: 9. CDR3 coding DNA: TGTGCCAGCAGTCTCTTACTAGCGGGAGATAGTGAGCAGTTCTTC. Translation gives CASSLLLAGDSEQFF.

V is TRBV11-2 and J is TRBJ1-2, with D possibly matching TRBD1 (5 bases). V lost 1 base and J 8 bases, leaving 17 bases between the germline ends. Germline values: CDR1 SGHAT, CDR2 FQNNGV. The CDR3 runs to 15 residues. CDR3 nucleotide sequence: TGTGCCAGCAGCTTAGTCAATGCAGGGCGGTGGGGCTACACCTTC. Amino acid sequence: CASSLVNAGRWGYTF.

The gene calls are TRBV12-2 and TRBJ1-2. TRBV12-2 is designated a pseudogene. The CDR3 runs to 14 residues. CDR3 loop: CASRLDLVADGYTF. CDR3 nucleotides: TGTGCAAGTCGCTTAGATCTGGTCGCCGATGGCTACACCTTC.

The chain has TRBV9 and TRBJ2-5; TRBD1 aligns across 7 bases. Trimming took 0 bases from V and 6 from J; bases not matched to a gene: 5. This CDR3 comprises 14 residues. Germline V gene sequence: CDR1 SGDLS, CDR2 YYNGEE. DNA of the CDR3: TGTGCCAGCAGCGTAGAGCAGGGGGTGCAGACCCAGTACTTC. Translating gives CASSVEQGVQTQYF.

This clone was counted once. The chain is built from TRBV6-6 and TRBJ2-7; 13 bases map to TRBD2. V lost 6 bases and J lost 4; bases outside the gene matches: 6. This CDR3 is built from 15 residues. CDR1 is MNHNY, CDR2 SVGAGI, per germline (reference sequence). The CDR3 sequence: CASRLGLAGVYEQYF. The CDR3, as DNA: TGTGCCAGCAGACTCGGACTAGCGGGGGTATACGAGCAGTACTTC.

This clone was seen just once. J is TRBJ1-1 and V is TRBV7-3, with D perhaps matching TRBD1 (5 bases). The ends were cut back, 3 bases at V and 8 bases at J, with 13 bases in the middle. Germline values: CDR1 SGHTA, CDR2 FQGTGA. This CDR3 has 13 residues. Here the CDR3 DNA reads TGTGCCAGCAGCTTTAATGGGGGGAGCGAAGCTTTCTTT. Amino acid sequence: CASSFNGGSEAFF.

The genes are TRBV7-9 and TRBJ2-7; no clear D gene. The germline V and J ends were trimmed by 6 bases and 6 bases, with 21 bases remaining between them. The CDR3 is made up of 15 amino acids. The germline CDR1 and CDR2 sequences are SEHNR and FQNEAQ (reference sequence). CDR3 sequence: CASRAEHVFGSEQYF. The CDR3 DNA is TGTGCCAGCAGAGCAGAGCATGTTTTTGGATCCGAGCAGTACTTC.

This chain connects TRBV7-9 to TRBJ1-2, with D possibly being TRBD1 (5 bases). Per the germline V gene, CDR1 is SEHNR and CDR2 is FQNEAQ (reference sequence). Trimming pared 7 bases from V and 0 bases from J, leaving 18 bases between. The CDR3 loop spans 16 amino acids. The CDR3 sequence is CASIPDPGASNYGYTF. The CDR3 DNA reads TGTGCCAGCATCCCGGACCCCGGGGCGTCTAACTATGGCTACACCTTC.

J is TRBJ2-7 and V is TRBV20-1; TRBD2 is a possible D gene (6 bases). Germline CDR1 reads DFQATT; CDR2 reads SNEGSKA (reference sequence). This CDR3 is built from 11 residues. The V end lost 7 bases, the J end lost 2 bases, and 9 bases lay between the germline ends. DNA for the CDR3: TGCAGTGTAACGGGAGCCTACGAGCAGTACTTC. Translating it yields CSVTGAYEQYF.

The gene calls are TRBV4-1 and TRBJ1-5; D is possibly TRBD1 (5 bases). The CDR3 extends over 16 amino acids. The V gene lost 4 bases and the J gene lost 1 base, with 14 bases spanning the gap. In germline, CDR1 is MGHRA, CDR2 YSYEKL. CDR3 region: CASSPWGDGSNQPQHF. In DNA, the CDR3 is TGCGCCAGCAGCCCATGGGGGGACGGGAGCAATCAGCCCCAGCATTTT.

This clone was observed once. The V call is TRBV13, the J call TRBJ2-7; D might be TRBD2 (5 bases). V was cut by 1 base and J by 1 base, with 11 bases left in between. There are 15 residues in the CDR3. CDR1 and CDR2 (germline): PRHDT, FYEKMQ (reference sequence). The CDR3 spells CASSLEPTSSYEQYF. CDR3 DNA sequence: TGTGCCAGCAGCTTAGAACCTACTAGTTCCTACGAGCAGTACTTC.

The V gene is TRBV7-3, the J gene TRBJ2-6, with D perhaps assigned TRBD1 or TRBD2 (5 bases each). Trimming left V 1 base short and J 0 bases short, with 13 bases between. The CDR3 runs to 18 residues. Germline V CDR1 and CDR2: SGHTA, FQGTGA. CDR3 protein: CASSLNVGRVSGANVLTF. The CDR3 DNA follows: TGTGCCAGCAGCTTAAACGTGGGACGGGTCTCTGGGGCCAACGTCCTGACTTTC.

This clone was picked up one time. This CDR3 reads CASSQERGLMNTEAFF. For the CDR3, the DNA is TGTGCCAGCAGCCAAGAACGGGGGCTAATGAACACTGAAGCTTTCTTT. This chain connects TRBV4-2 to TRBJ1-1, with D possibly matching TRBD1 (6 bases). This CDR3 region has 16 residues. Trimming took off 0 bases at V and 0 bases at J, with 11 bases between the two ends. CDR1 and CDR2 (germline): LGHNA, YNFKEQ.

The DNA for the CDR3 is TGTGCCTGGAGTGTCGTCAGGGATCCTTACGAGCAGTACTTC. It encodes CAWSVVRDPYEQYF. The gene calls are TRBV30 and TRBJ2-7; possibly TRBD1 for D (5 bases). Trimming shortened V by 0 bases and J by 4 bases, and 13 bases separated the two germline ends. The germline V gene has CDR1 GTSNPN and CDR2 SVGIG (reference sequence). CDR3 size: 14 residues.

The V and J genes are TRBV9 and TRBJ1-1, with TRBD1 matching over 8 bases. Per the germline V gene, CDR1 is SGDLS and CDR2 is YYNGEE. The CDR3 has 13 amino acids. V gave up 1 base and J gave up 9 bases; unmatched junction bases: 5. CDR3 bases: TGTGCCAGCAGCGTACTCGACAGGGGAAAAGCTTTCTTT. It codes for CASSVLDRGKAFF.

The chain joins TRBV14 to TRBJ2-7, with 13 bases matching TRBD2. The CDR3 totals 16 residues. V lost 0 bases to trimming and J lost 6 bases; unmatched junction nucleotides: 5. Germline assignment: CDR1 SGHDN and CDR2 FVKESK. In nucleotides, the CDR3 is TGTGCCAGCAGCCAAGATCGGACTAGCGGGGGAGTCGAGCAGTACTTC. Encoded protein: CASSQDRTSGGVEQYF. The full variable domain, its missing parts supplied by reference TRBV14 and TRBJ2-7, is EAGVTQFPSHSVIEKGQTVTLRCDPISGHDNLYWYRRVMGKEIKFLLHFVKESKQDESGMPNNRFLAERTGGTYSTLKVQPAELEDSGVYFCASSQDRTSGGVEQYFGPGTRLTVT.

This chain connects TRBV7-2 to TRBJ1-2; the D is unclear. CDR3 length: 13 amino acids. Trimming took 2 bases from V and 5 from J, leaving 9 bases between them. Germline CDR1 and CDR2: SGHTA and FQGNSA. The CDR3, as DNA: TGTGCCAGCAGCTTAATTTGGGGATATGGCTACACCTTC. Translating gives CASSLIWGYGYTF. The variable domain in full, with the rest retrieved from reference TRBV7-2 and TRBJ1-2, is GAGVSQSPSNKVTEKGKDVELRCDPISGHTALYWYRQSLGQGLEFLIYFQGNSAPDKSGLPSDRFSAERTGGSVSTLTIQRTQQEDSAVYLCASSLIWGYGYTFGSGTRLTVV.

The V call is TRBV18, the J call TRBJ2-7; D remains unclear. Trimming took off 0 bases at V and 3 bases at J, with 15 bases between the two ends. The germline V gene encodes CDR1 KGHSH and CDR2 LQKENI. The CDR3 covers 16 residues. The CDR3 sequence is CASSPPVQDSFYEQYF. The CDR3 coding sequence is TGTGCCAGCTCACCACCGGTCCAGGATTCCTTCTACGAGCAGTACTTC.

This clone was counted a single time. The chain recombines TRBV9 with TRBJ1-5; D uncertain. Germline V gene sequence: CDR1 SGDLS, CDR2 YYNGEE. Trimming shortened V by 0 bases and J by 0 bases, and 7 bases separated the two germline ends. This CDR3 spans 15 amino acids. CDR3 region: CASSVAGNSNQPQHF. CDR3 nucleotide sequence: TGTGCCAGCAGCGTAGCTGGGAATAGCAATCAGCCCCAGCATTTT.

The rearrangement links TRBV27 to TRBJ2-5, with a tentative D call TRBD1 (5 bases). The DNA end is a closer match to TRBJ2-7, so the J assignment may be wrong. This CDR3 region has 16 residues. Germline lookup yields CDR1 MNHEY and CDR2 SMNVEV (reference sequence). CDR3 loop: CASSLDLTDPTYEQYF. The DNA for the CDR3 is TGTGCCAGCAGTTTAGATTTGACAGACCCGACCTACGAGCAGTACTTC.

This sequence joins TRBV11-2 and TRBJ1-2, with D unresolved. In germline, CDR1 is SGHAT, CDR2 FQNNGV. V lost 11 bases to trimming and J lost 9 bases, with 16 bases between them. The CDR3 runs to 11 residues. This CDR3 reads CAAGPLISYTF. CDR3 DNA sequence: TGTGCCGCAGGACCTTTAATAAGCTACACCTTC.

The chain carries TRBV5-4 and TRBJ1-1; a possible D gene is TRBD1 (6 bases). CDR1 SGHNT and CDR2 YYREEE come from the germline V gene (reference sequence). V lost 4 bases to trimming and J lost 1 base, with 17 bases between them. This CDR3 spans 16 amino acids. In DNA form, the CDR3 reads TGTGCCAGCAGCCCGCAAGCAGGGGCCGAGAACACTGAAGCTTTCTTT. It is translated as CASSPQAGAENTEAFF.

The chain has TRBV6-5 and TRBJ1-1; D is undetermined. Per germline, CDR1 MNHEY and CDR2 SVGAGI. Trimming shortened V by 2 bases and J by 3 bases, and 16 bases separated the two germline ends. This CDR3 contains 16 residues. Here the CDR3 reads CASSYRVGVMDTEAFF. The CDR3 coding sequence is TGTGCCAGCAGTTACAGGGTAGGAGTTATGGACACTGAAGCTTTCTTT.

The chain couples TRBV7-3 to TRBJ2-1; perhaps TRBD2 as D (6 bases). Germline V CDR1 and CDR2: SGHTA, FQGTGA. This CDR3 region has 15 residues. With 6 bases removed from V and 0 bases from J, the gap between germline ends came to 12 bases. The CDR3, as DNA: TGTGCCAGCAGTTTTACCGGGGGCTCCTACAATGAGCAGTTCTTC. This encodes CASSFTGGSYNEQFF.

The chain uses TRBV6-1 and TRBJ1-1; 7 bases agree with TRBD1. The V segment lost 5 bases and the J segment 11 bases; nucleotides outside the gene matches: 14. Per the germline V gene, CDR1 is MNHNS and CDR2 is SASEGT. The CDR3 is 14 amino acids. Here the CDR3 DNA reads TGTGCCAGCAGTCCGCGGACAGGCGGTTTTAGGGCTTTCTTT. As protein: CASSPRTGGFRAFF.